The rows below give T cell receptor beta chains drawn from one sample of a study of T cell changes during pregnancy in multiple sclerosis. Libraries were prepared by immunoSEQ multiplex PCR; TCRdb keeps only in-frame clonotypes and omits some of them. This sample has some 70,000 clones; around 92% occur once, and the top ten carry roughly 3%. The specimen comprised CD8+ T cells from peripheral blood mononuclear cells, sampled in the third trimester of pregnancy. Receptors originate from a female donor in good health, enrolled as a control in a pregnancy study. Each CDR3 is given with its conserved first and last residue. Each record gives: V gene, clone size, D gene, J gene, CDR3 length, CDR3 DNA, CDR3 protein. The D gene is left open where the match is weak. Size is omitted from some rows. Given values are once, few, many or a class for expanded clones.

>TRBV4-1|NA|TRBD1|TRBJ1-6|15
TGCGCCAGCAGCCAAGAGGGCGGAGGGGGCTCACCCCTCCACTTT
CASSQEGGGGSPLHF
>TRBV5-4|NA|NA|TRBJ1-2|14
TGTGCCAGCAGCTTGCCTTCGGGGGACTATGGCTACACCTTC
CASSLPSGDYGYTF
>TRBV13|once|NA|TRBJ1-2|16
TGTGCCAGCAGCGACAGCCTTACTATTACAACCTATGGCTACACCTTC
CASSDSLTITTYGYTF
>TRBV29-1|few|NA|TRBJ1-1|11
TGCAGCGTTGCTCTGAACACTGAAGCTTTCTTT
CSVALNTEAFF
>TRBV9|NA|NA|TRBJ1-4|15
TGTGCCAGCAGCACATTCAGTGCAACTAATGAAAAACTGTTTTTT
CASSTFSATNEKLFF
>TRBV7-3|NA|NA|TRBJ1-1|15
TGTGCCAGCAGCTTGGCAGGGGTGGGTTACACTGAAGCTTTCTTT
CASSLAGVGYTEAFF
>TRBV9|NA|NA|TRBJ1-2|14
TGTGCCAGCAGCGACATCGCCTCTAACTATGGCTACACCTTC
CASSDIASNYGYTF
>TRBV27|NA|TRBD1|TRBJ1-2|13
TGTGCCAGCAGTTTAGGGACAGGGGATGGCTACACCTTC
CASSLGTGDGYTF
>TRBV5-3|NA|TRBD1|TRBJ1-1|15
TGTGCCAGAAGCGCCCAACAGGGGGCGAACACTGAAGCTTTCTTT
CARSAQQGANTEAFF
>TRBV27|NA|TRBD1|TRBJ2-1|15
TGTGCCAGCGCGATTGCAGGGGGCCGAGACAATGAGCAGTTCTTC
CASAIAGGRDNEQFF
>TRBV4-2|NA|NA|TRBJ2-7|14
TGTGCCAGCAGCCAAGACCCAGACAACTACGAGCAGTACTTC
CASSQDPDNYEQYF
>TRBV2|few|NA|TRBJ1-6|15
TGTGCCAGCAGTGAAACAGTCTCCTATAATTCACCCCTCCACTTT
CASSETVSYNSPLHF
>TRBV6-4|NA|NA|TRBJ2-3|13
TGTGCCAGCAGTAGCGGTAGCACAGATACGCAGTATTTT
CASSSGSTDTQYF
>TRBV30|NA|TRBD1|TRBJ1-5|14
TGTGCCTGGACCCCGGGACAGGGGGCCCAGCCCCAGCATTTT
CAWTPGQGAQPQHF
>TRBV6-5|NA|NA|TRBJ2-7|14
TGTGCCAGCAGGAACGTCGGGAACACCTACGAGCAGTACTTC
CASRNVGNTYEQYF
>TRBV2|NA|NA|TRBJ1-2|15
TGTGCCAGCAGTACACCTGCGGGGGACCGGGATGGCTACACCTTC
CASSTPAGDRDGYTF
>TRBV6-5|NA|NA|TRBJ2-6|16
TGTGCCAGCAGTTACGAAGGGGGCTCTGGGGCCAACGTCCTGACTTTC
CASSYEGGSGANVLTF